One and the same sample provided the 3 T cell receptor beta chains below, sequenced in a study of blood T cell repertoires in COVID-19. The data were produced by immunoSEQ multiplex PCR, yet TCRdb's version contains in-frame clones alone and is incomplete. The sample has 150,000 to 200,000 clones, approximately 85% seen once. Sequenced input: peripheral blood. These receptors were taken from a woman older than 75 with acute or convalescent COVID-19.

The rearrangement links TRBV6-5 to TRBJ2-5, with no clear D. Germline V gene sequence: CDR1 MNHEY, CDR2 SVGAGI. The CDR3 has 14 amino acids. Trimming stripped 6 bases from V and 5 bases from J, with 16 bases between. Written as DNA, the CDR3 is TGTGCCAGCAGCAGGATCCGAATCACGGAGACCCAGTACTTC. Residues: CASSRIRITETQYF.

V is TRBV11-2 and J is TRBJ1-6; the match to TRBD1 covers 8 bases. Germline V gives CDR1 SGHAT, CDR2 FQNNGV. With V trimmed by 6 bases and J by 10 bases, 8 bases remained unmatched. This CDR3 comprises 14 residues. The CDR3 reads CASSNGQGGSPLHF. The CDR3 nucleotides are TGTGCCAGCAGTAATGGACAGGGAGGATCACCCCTCCACTTT.

This chain links TRBV28 with TRBJ1-2; 8 bases align to TRBD1. Germline V gives CDR1 MDHEN, CDR2 SYDVKM. The CDR3 totals 13 residues. V lost 6 bases to trimming and J lost 3 bases; unmatched junction nucleotides: 3. For the CDR3, the DNA is TGTGCCAGCAGCTTGGACAGGGACTATGGCTACACCTTC. Translated: CASSLDRDYGYTF.